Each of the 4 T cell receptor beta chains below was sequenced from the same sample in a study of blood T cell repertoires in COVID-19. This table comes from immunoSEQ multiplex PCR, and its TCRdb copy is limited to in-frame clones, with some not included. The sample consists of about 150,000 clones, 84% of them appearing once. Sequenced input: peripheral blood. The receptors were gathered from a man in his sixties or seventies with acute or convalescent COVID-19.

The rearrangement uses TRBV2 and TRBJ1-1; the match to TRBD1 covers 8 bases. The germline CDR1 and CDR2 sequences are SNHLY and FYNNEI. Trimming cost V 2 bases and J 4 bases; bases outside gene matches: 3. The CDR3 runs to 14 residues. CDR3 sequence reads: CASSEQGAGTEAFF. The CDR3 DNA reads TGTGCCAGCAGTGAACAGGGGGCCGGCACTGAAGCTTTCTTT.

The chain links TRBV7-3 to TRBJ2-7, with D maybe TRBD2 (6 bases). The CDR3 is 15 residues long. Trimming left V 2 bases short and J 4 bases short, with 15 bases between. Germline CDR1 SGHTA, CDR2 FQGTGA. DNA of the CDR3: TGTGCCAGCAGCTTAGCCCGGGAGCAACGGTACGAGCAGTACTTC. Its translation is CASSLAREQRYEQYF.

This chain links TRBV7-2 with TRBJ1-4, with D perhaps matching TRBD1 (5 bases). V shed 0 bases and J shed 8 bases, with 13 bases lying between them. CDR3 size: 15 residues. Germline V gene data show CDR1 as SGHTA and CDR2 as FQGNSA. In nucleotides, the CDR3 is TGTGCCAGCAGCTTAGCGTTGCAGGGTGGCGAAAAACTGTTTTTT. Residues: CASSLALQGGEKLFF.

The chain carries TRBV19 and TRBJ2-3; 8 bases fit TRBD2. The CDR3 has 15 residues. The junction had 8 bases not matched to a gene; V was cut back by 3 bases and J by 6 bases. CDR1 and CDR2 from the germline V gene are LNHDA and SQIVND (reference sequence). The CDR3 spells CASSMRLAGLDTQYF. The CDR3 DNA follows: TGTGCCAGTAGTATGCGTCTAGCGGGTTTGGATACGCAGTATTTT.